Sequencing of this T cell receptor beta chain was carried out in a study of blood T cells in healthy people across ages. In germline, CDR1 is MNHNY, CDR2 SVGAGI (reference sequence). The ends lost 4 bases at V and 5 bases at J; junction bases unmatched: 5. The CDR3 sequence is 13 residues long. This clonotype came up many times. The antigen remains undetermined. At least 7 million PBMCs were isolated per sample. The study, taken as a whole, reports: Age advanced and TCR beta diversity per million T cells fell, roughly linearly.

Combining a sample-barcoded 5' primer with a J-beta primer mix, a second PCR ran for roughly 7 to 12 cycles. Sequencing of every sample gave 2.5 million or more CDR3-containing paired-end reads. TCRdb recomputed calls from the 5' RACE reads with MiXCR, one row per CDR3 protein. This table has 540,000 or so distinct CDR3 sequences, around 48% appearing once. The sequence was obtained from a man at least 80 years old in good health. Material for sequencing was blood. V is TRBV6-6 and J is TRBJ2-7, with 7 bases matching TRBD2. Here the CDR3 DNA reads TGTGCCAGCAGTTCCAGGACTAGTCACGAGCAGTACTTC. Translation gives CASSSRTSHEQYF.